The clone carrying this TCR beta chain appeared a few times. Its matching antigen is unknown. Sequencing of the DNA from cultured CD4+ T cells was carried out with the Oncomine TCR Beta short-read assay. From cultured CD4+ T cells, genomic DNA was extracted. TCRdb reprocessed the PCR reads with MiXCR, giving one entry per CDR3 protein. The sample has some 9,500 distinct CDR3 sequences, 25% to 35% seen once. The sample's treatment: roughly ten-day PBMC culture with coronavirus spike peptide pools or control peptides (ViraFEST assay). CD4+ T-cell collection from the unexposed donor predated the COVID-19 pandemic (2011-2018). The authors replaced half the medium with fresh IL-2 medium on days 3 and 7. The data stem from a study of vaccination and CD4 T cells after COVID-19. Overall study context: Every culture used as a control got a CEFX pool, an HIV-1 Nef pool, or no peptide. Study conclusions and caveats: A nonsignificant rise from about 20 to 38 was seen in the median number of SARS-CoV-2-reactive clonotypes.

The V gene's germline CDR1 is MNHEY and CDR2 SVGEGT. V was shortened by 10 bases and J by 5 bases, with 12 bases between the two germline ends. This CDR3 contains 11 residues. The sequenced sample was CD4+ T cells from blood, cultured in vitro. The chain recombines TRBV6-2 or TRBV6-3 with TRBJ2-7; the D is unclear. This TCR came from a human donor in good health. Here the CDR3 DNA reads TGTGCCACCAACCTCCTCCACGAGCAGTACTTC. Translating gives CATNLLHEQYF.